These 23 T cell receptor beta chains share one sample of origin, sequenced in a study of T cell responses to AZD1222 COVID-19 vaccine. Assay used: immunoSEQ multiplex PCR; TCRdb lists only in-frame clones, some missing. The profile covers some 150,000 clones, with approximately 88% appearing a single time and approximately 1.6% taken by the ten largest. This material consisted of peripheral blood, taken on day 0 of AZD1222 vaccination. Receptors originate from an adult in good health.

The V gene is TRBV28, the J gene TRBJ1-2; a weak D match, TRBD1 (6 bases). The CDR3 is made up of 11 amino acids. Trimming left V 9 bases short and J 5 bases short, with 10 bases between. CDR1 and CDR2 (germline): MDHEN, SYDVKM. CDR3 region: CASRQEYGYTF. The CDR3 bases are TGTGCCAGTAGACAGGAATATGGCTACACCTTC.

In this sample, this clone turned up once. CDR3 bases: TGTGCCAGCAGTCGACAGGGTACCTCTGGAAACACCATATATTTT. This encodes CASSRQGTSGNTIYF. V and J are TRBV6-2 or TRBV6-3 and TRBJ1-3; 7 bases align to TRBD1. The CDR3 sequence is 15 residues long. V lost 5 bases and J lost 0; bases outside the gene matches: 4. Per the germline V gene, CDR1 is MNHEY and CDR2 is SVGEGT.

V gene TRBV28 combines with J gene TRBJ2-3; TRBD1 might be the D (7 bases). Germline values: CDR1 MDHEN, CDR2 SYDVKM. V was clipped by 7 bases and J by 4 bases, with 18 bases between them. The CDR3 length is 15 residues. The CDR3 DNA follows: TGTGCCAGCATTCCGACAGGGACTTTCGCAGATACGCAGTATTTT. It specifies CASIPTGTFADTQYF. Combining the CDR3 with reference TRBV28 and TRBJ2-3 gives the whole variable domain DVKVTQSSRYLVKRTGEKVFLECVQDMDHENMFWYRQDPGLGLRLIYFSYDVKMKEKGDIPEGYSVSREKKERFSLILESASTNQTSMYLCASIPTGTFADTQYFGPGTRLTVL.

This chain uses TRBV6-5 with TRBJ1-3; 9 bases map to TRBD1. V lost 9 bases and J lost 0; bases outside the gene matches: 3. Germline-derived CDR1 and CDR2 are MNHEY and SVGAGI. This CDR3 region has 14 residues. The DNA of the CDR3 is TGTGCCAGTGAGACAGGGGGCTCTGGAAACACCATATATTTT. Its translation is CASETGGSGNTIYF.

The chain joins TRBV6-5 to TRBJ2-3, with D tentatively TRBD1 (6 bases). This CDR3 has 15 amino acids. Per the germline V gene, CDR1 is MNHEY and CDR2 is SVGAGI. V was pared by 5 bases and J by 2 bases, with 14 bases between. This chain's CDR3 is CASSPTGAITDTQYF. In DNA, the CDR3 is TGTGCCAGCAGTCCGACAGGAGCCATCACAGATACGCAGTATTTT.

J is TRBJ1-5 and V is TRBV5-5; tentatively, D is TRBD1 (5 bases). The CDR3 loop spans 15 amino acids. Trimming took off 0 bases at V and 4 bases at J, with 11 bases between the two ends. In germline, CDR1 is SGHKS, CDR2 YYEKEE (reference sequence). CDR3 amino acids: CASSLDPGKNQPQHF. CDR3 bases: TGTGCCAGCAGCTTGGATCCAGGGAAAAATCAGCCCCAGCATTTT. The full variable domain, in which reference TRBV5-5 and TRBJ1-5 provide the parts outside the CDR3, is DAGVTQSPTHLIKTRGQQVTLRCSPISGHKSVSWYQQVLGQGPQFIFQYYEKEERGRGNFPDRFSARQFPNYSSELNVNALLLGDSALYLCASSLDPGKNQPQHFGDGTRLSIL.

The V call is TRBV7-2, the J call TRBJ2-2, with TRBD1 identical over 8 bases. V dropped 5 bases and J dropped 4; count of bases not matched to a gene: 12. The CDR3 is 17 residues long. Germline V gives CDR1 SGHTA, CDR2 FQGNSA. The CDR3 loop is CASSKASGQDSTGELFF. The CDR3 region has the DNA TGTGCCAGCAGCAAAGCTTCGGGACAGGATAGCACCGGGGAGCTGTTTTTT.

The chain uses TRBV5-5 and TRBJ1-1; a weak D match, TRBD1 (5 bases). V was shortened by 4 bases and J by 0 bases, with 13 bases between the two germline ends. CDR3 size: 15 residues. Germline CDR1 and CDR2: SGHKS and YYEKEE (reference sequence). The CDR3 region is CASSGGGGVNTEAFF. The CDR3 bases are TGTGCCAGCAGCGGGGGAGGAGGGGTGAACACTGAAGCTTTCTTT.

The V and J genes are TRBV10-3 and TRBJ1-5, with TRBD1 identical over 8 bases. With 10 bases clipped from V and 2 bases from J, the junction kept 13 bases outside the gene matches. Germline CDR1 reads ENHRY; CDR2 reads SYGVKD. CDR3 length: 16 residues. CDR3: CATKAVAGGGNQPQHF. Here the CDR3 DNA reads TGTGCCACCAAGGCCGTGGCAGGGGGCGGCAATCAGCCCCAGCATTTT.

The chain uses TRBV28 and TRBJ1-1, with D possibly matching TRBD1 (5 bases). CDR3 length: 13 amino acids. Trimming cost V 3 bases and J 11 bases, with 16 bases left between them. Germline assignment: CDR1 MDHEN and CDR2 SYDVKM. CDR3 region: CASSLGVEPRAFF. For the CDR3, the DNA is TGTGCCAGCAGTTTGGGGGTGGAGCCCAGGGCTTTCTTT.

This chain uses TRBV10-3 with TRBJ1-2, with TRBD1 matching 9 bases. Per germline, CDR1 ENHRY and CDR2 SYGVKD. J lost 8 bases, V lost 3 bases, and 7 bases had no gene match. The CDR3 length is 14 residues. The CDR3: CAISEQGANGGYTF. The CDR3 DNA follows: TGTGCCATCAGTGAACAGGGGGCGAATGGCGGCTACACCTTC.

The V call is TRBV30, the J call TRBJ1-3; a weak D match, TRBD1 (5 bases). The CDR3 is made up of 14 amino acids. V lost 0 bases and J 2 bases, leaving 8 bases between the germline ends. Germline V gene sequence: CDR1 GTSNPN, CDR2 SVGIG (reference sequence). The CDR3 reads CAWSVTGAGNTIYF. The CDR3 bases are TGTGCCTGGAGTGTAACGGGGGCTGGAAACACCATATATTTT.

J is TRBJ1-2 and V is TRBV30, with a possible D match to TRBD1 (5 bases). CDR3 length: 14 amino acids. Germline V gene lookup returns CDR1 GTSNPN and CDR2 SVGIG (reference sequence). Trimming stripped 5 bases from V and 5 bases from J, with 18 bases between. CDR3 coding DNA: TGTGCCTGGGGAACAGGACTGTTGAGTTATGGCTACACCTTC. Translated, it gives CAWGTGLLSYGYTF.

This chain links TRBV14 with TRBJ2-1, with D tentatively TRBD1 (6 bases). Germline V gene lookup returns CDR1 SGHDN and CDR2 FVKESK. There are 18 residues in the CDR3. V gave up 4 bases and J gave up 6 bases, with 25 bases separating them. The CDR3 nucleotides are TGTGCCAGCAGCCCCCCGCGCGGGCAGGGGAGAATTGTCAATGAGCAGTTCTTC. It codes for CASSPPRGQGRIVNEQFF.

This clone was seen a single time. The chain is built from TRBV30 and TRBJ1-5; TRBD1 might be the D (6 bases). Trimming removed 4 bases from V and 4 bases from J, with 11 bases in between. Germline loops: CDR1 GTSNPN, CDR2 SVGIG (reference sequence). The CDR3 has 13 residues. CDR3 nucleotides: TGTGCCTGGAACGGGGGCGGTAATCAGCCCCAGCATTTT. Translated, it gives CAWNGGGNQPQHF.

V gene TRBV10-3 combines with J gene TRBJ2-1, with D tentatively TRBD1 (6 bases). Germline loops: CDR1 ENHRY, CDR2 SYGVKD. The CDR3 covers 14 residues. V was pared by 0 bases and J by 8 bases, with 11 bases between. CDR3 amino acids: CAISESGQQDEQFF. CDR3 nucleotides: TGTGCCATCAGTGAGTCCGGACAGCAGGATGAGCAGTTCTTC.

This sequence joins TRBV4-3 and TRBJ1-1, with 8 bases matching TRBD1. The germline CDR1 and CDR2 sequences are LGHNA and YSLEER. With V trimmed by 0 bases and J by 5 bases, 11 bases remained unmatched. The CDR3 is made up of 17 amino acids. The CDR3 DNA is TGCGCCAGCAGCCAAGATCTCGGGTGGACAGGGCGAACTGAAGCTTTCTTT. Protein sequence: CASSQDLGWTGRTEAFF.

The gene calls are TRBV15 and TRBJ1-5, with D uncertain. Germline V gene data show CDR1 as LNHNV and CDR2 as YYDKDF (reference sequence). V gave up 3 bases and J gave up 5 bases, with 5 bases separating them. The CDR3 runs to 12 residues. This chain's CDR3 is CATSSSHQPQHF. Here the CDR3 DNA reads TGTGCCACCAGCAGCAGTCATCAGCCCCAGCATTTT. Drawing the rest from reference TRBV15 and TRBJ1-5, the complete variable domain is DAMVIQNPRYQVTQFGKPVTLSCSQTLNHNVMYWYQQKSSQAPKLLFHYYDKDFNNEADTPDNFQSRRPNTSFCFLDIRSPGLGDTAMYLCATSSSHQPQHFGDGTRLSIL.

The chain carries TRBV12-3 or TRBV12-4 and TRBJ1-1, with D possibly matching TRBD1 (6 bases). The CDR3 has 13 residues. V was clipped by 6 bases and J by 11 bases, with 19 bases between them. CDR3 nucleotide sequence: TGTGCCAGCAGCTGGTCCCTAGGGGGACATGCTTTCTTT. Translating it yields CASSWSLGGHAFF.

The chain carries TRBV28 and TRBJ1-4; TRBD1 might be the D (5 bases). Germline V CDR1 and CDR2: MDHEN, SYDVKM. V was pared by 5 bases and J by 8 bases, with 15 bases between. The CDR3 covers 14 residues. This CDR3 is CASSVGTLGEKLFF. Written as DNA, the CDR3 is TGTGCCAGCAGTGTCGGGACTCTGGGGGAAAAACTGTTTTTT.

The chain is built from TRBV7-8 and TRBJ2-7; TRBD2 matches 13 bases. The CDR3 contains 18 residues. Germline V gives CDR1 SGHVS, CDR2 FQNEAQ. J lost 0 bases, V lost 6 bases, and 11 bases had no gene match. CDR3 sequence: CASSLRPLAGGSSYEQYF. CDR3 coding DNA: TGTGCCAGCAGTTTACGACCACTAGCGGGAGGGAGCTCCTACGAGCAGTACTTC. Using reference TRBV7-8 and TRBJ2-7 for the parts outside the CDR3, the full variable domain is GAGVSQSPRYKVAKRGQDVALRCDPISGHVSLFWYQQALGQGPEFLTYFQNEAQLDKSGLPSDRFFAERPEGSVSTLKIQRTQQEDSAVYLCASSLRPLAGGSSYEQYFGPGTRLTVT.

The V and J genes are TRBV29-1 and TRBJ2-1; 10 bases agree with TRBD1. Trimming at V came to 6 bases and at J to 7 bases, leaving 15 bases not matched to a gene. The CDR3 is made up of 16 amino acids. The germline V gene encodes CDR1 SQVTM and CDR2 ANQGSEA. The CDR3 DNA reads TGCAGCGTGGACAAGGAGACAGGGGGCGCAGGGAATGAGCAGTTCTTC. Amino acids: CSVDKETGGAGNEQFF.

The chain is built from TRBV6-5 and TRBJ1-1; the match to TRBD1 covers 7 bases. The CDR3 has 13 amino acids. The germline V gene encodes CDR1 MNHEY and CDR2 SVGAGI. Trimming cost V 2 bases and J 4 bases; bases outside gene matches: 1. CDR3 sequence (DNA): TGTGCCAGCAGTTACGCAGGGGGCACTGAAGCTTTCTTT. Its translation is CASSYAGGTEAFF.